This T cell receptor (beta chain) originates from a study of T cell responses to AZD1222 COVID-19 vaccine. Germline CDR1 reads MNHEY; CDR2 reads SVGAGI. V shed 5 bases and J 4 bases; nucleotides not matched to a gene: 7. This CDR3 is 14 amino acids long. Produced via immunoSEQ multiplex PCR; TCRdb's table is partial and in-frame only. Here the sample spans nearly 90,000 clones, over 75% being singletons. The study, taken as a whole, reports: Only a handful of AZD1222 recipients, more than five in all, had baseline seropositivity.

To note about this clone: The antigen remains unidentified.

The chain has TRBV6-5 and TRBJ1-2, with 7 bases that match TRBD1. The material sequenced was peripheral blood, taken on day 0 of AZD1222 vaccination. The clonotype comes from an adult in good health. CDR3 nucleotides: TGTGCCAGCAGTCCAGCCCGGGACAGCTATGGCTACACCTTC. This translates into CASSPARDSYGYTF.